This T cell receptor beta chain was retrieved from a study of technical replicates of blood from four donors. V was pared by 1 base and J by 5 bases, with 12 bases between. The CDR3 runs 15 residues. Germline CDR1 reads LNHDA; CDR2 reads SQIVND (reference sequence). Assay: immunoSEQ multiplex PCR; the TCRdb copy retains only in-frame clones and omits some. The table has 95,000 or so clones, around 95% seen once. The TCR was taken from a human donor in good health. The chain recombines TRBV19 with TRBJ2-1, with D possibly TRBD1 on 6 matching bases. Sequencing input: T cells isolated from PBMCs. The CDR3: CASSIVLGGNNEQFF. The CDR3 DNA follows: TGTGCCAGTAGTATAGTGTTAGGGGGAAACAATGAGCAGTTCTTC. Combining the CDR3 with reference TRBV19 and TRBJ2-1 gives the whole variable domain DGGITQSPKYLFRKEGQNVTLSCEQNLNHDAMYWYRQDPGQGLRLIYYSQIVNDFQKGDIAEGYSVSREKKESFPLTVTSAQKNPTAFYLCASSIVLGGNNEQFFGPGTRLTVL.